Listed below are T cell receptor beta chains from one sample, sequenced in a study of T-cell reconstitution after alpha-beta-depleted transplantation in children. TCRdb recomputed calls from the PCR reads with MiXCR, one row per CDR3 protein. The sample holds about 200,000 distinct CDR3 sequences, about 6% seen once. The specimen was PBMCs, collected before TCRalphabeta/CD19-depleted stem cell transplant. All receptors come from a girl under two years old with combined immunodeficiency, due to receive a stem cell transplant. CDR3s include the opening cysteine and the closing phenylalanine or tryptophan. Clone size, where shown, is once, few, many, or a class for clones that have expanded.

V	size	J	CDR3
TRBV11-2	many	TRBJ2-1	CASSWGQGGNEQFF
TRBV29-1	-	TRBJ2-1	CSVEDGRKPGEQFF
TRBV9	many	TRBJ1-2	CASSVGSANYGYTF
TRBV7-9	many	TRBJ2-1	CASSSQRDNEQFF
TRBV7-6	few	TRBJ1-1	CASRHGPTEAFF
TRBV4-3	many	TRBJ2-1	CASSQGTSVGEQFF
TRBV19	few	TRBJ2-6	CASSPGTGWSNVLTF
TRBV27	many	TRBJ2-3	CASSFISGLARADTQYF
TRBV29-1	few	TRBJ2-1	CSVAGGGFREQFF
TRBV29-1	many	TRBJ2-1	CSVDFGSGGDYNEQFF
TRBV28	many	TRBJ2-2	CASSFRLAGTNTGELFF
TRBV15	few	TRBJ2-6	CATTLSRQALLSGANVLTF
TRBV29-1	many	TRBJ2-1	CSVEDPKKLAGVYNEQFF
TRBV12-3/TRBV12-4	many	TRBJ2-2	CASSYYPGGGGELFF
TRBV13	many	TRBJ2-7	CASRAWTRSSYEQYF
TRBV29-1	many	TRBJ2-7	CSAGQGTYEQYF
TRBV29-1	many	TRBJ2-1	CSVEAGISNEQFF
TRBV7-7	many	TRBJ2-5	CASSLGVGGQETQYF
TRBV7-9	few	TRBJ2-1	CASSSPPRRVSYNEQFF
TRBV2	many	TRBJ2-1	CASSDWGSGGNEQFF
TRBV13	many	TRBJ1-1	CASSPGGAEAFF
TRBV19	few	TRBJ2-2	CASRNRGRGSRSPSGELFF
TRBV12-3/TRBV12-4	-	TRBJ2-3	CASSRPGTDTQYF
TRBV7-2	many	TRBJ2-1	CASSLGFEGVPYNEQFF
TRBV27	many	TRBJ2-6	CASSLSVGRISGANVLTF
TRBV27	many	TRBJ1-1	CASSPGTDEAFF
TRBV5-1	many	TRBJ1-1	CASSLADGSQAFF
TRBV20-1	many	TRBJ2-2	CSARRANTGELFF
TRBV21-1	many	TRBJ2-1	CASSPPGKQGAWLAGYNEQFF
TRBV21-1	many	TRBJ2-7	CARPDLGSSYEQYF
TRBV12-3/TRBV12-4	many	TRBJ2-5	CASSFWLAGEETQYF
TRBV13	many	TRBJ1-6	CASSLGRSSYNSPLHF
TRBV9	many	TRBJ2-7	CASSTLAGSSYEQYF
TRBV7-2	many	TRBJ2-5	CASSPPSILAGDGETQYF
TRBV28	many	TRBJ1-1	CASTVGFSEAFF
TRBV20-1	many	TRBJ2-1	CSARDGTVENEQFF
TRBV20-1	-	TRBJ1-1	CSVEGPATEAFF
TRBV29-1	many	TRBJ2-3	CSVDRELTDTQYF
TRBV7-2	-	TRBJ2-7	CASSPRGTGYYEQYF
TRBV5-1	many	TRBJ2-5	CASSPDFKAQYF
TRBV11-2	many	TRBJ1-1	CASSPWTGLMNTEAFF
TRBV3-1	-	TRBJ2-7	CATSKFPGPDYEQYF